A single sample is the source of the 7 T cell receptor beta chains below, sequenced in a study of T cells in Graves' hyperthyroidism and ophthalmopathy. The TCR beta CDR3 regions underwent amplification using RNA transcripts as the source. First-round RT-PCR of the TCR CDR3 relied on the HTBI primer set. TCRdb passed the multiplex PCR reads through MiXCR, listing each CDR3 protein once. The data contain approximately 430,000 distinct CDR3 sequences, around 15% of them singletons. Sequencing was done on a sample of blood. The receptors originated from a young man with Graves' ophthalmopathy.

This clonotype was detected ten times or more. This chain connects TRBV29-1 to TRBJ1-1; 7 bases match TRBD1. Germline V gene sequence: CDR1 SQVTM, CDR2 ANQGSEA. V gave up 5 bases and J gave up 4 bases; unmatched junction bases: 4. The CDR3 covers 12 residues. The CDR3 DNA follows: TGCAGCGTTCTCGACAGGGTCACTGAAGCTTTCTTT. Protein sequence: CSVLDRVTEAFF.

The CDR3 DNA follows: TGTGCCAGTAGTAGGAGGGAGGTAGACAAAAACATTCAGTACTTC. This codes for CASSRREVDKNIQYF. This sequence joins TRBV19 and TRBJ2-4, with a weak D call TRBD2 (6 bases). This CDR3 is 15 amino acids long. Per germline, CDR1 LNHDA and CDR2 SQIVND (reference sequence). The V end lost 4 bases, the J end lost 3 bases, and 13 bases lay between the germline ends.

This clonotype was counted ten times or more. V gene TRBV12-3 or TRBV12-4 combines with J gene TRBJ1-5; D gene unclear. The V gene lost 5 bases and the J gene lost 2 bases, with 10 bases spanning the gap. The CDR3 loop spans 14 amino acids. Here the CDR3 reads CASSQWLGNQPQHF. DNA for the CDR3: TGTGCCAGCAGTCAGTGGTTGGGCAATCAGCCCCAGCATTTT.

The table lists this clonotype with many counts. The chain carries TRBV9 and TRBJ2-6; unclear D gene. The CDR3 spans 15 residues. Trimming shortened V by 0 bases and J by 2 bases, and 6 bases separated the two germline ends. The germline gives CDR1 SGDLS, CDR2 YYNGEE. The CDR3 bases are TGTGCCAGCAGCGTAGAAGGAACTGGGGCCAACGTCCTGACTTTC. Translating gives CASSVEGTGANVLTF.

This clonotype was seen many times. This CDR3 reads CASSQEGRTSSGNTIYF. CDR3 nucleotides: TGCGCCAGCAGCCAAGAAGGAAGAACGAGCTCTGGAAACACCATATATTTT. This chain connects TRBV4-1 to TRBJ1-3; D is uncertain. The CDR3 sequence is 17 residues long. The germline CDR1 and CDR2 sequences are MGHRA and YSYEKL. Deletions cut 0 bases from V and 0 bases from J, with 12 bases between.

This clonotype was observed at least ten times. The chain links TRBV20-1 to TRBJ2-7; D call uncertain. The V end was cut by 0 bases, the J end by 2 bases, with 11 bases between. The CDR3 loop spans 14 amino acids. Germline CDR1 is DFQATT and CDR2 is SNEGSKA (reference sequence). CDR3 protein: CSAREAGAPYEQYF. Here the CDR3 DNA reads TGCAGTGCTAGAGAGGCAGGAGCCCCCTACGAGCAGTACTTC.

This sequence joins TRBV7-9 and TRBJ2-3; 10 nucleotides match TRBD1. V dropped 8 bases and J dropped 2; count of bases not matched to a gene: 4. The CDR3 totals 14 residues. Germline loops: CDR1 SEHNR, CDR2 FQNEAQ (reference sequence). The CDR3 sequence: CASCDRGLTDTQYF. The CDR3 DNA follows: TGTGCCAGCTGCGACAGGGGGCTCACAGATACGCAGTATTTT.